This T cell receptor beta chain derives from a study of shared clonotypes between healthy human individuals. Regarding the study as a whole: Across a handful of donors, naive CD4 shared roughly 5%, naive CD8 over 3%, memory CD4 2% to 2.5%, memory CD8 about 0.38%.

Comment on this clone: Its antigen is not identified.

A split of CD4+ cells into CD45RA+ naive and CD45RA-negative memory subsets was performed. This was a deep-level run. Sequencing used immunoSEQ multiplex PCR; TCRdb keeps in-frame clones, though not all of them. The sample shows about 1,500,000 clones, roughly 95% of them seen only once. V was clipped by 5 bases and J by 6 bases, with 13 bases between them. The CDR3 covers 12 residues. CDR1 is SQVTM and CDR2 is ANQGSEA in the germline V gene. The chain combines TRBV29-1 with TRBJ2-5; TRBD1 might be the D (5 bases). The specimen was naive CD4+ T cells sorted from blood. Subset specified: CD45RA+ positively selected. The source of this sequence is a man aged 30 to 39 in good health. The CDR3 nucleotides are TGCAGCGTTTTAGACAGCATAAAGACCCAGTACTTC. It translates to CSVLDSIKTQYF.